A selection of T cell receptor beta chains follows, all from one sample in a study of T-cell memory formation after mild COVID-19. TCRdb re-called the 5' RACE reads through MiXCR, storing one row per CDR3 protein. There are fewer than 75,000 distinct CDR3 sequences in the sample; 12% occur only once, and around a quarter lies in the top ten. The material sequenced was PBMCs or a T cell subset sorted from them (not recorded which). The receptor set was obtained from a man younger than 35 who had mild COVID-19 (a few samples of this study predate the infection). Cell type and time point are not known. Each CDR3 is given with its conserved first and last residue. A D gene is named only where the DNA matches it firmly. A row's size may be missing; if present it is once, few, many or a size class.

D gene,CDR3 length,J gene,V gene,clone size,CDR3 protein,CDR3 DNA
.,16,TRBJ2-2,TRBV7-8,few,CAIPRPWGSYTGELFF,TGTGCCATTCCCCGGCCGTGGGGTTCGTACACCGGGGAGCTGTTTTTT
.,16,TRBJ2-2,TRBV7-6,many,CASSPRQATNTGELFF,TGTGCCAGCAGCCCCAGACAGGCCACGAACACCGGGGAGCTGTTTTTT
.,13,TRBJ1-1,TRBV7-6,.,CASSATGYVEAFF,TGTGCCAGCAGCGCTACAGGGTACGTTGAAGCTTTCTTT
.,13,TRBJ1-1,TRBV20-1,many,CSASSRRNTEAFF,TGCAGTGCTAGCTCACGGCGGAACACTGAAGCTTTCTTT
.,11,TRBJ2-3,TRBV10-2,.,CASSQSDTQYF,TGCGCCAGCAGTCAATCAGATACGCAGTATTTT
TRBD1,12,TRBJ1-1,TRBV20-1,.,CSARQGDTEAFF,TGCAGTGCACGACAGGGTGACACTGAAGCTTTCTTT
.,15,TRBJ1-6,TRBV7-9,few,CASSLLPGGNSPLHF,TGTGCCAGCAGCCTACTGCCGGGGGGAAATTCACCCCTCCACTTT
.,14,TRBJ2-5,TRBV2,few,CASTSQIGLETQYF,TGTGCCAGCACATCGCAAATAGGTCTGGAGACCCAGTACTTC
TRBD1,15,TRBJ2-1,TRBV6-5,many,CASSLGQSSYNEQFF,TGTGCCAGCTCACTGGGACAGAGCTCCTACAATGAGCAGTTCTTC
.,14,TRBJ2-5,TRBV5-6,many,CASSRAGAPETQYF,TGTGCCAGCAGCCGGGCGGGGGCCCCAGAGACCCAGTACTTC
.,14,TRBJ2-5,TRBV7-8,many,CASRVPRGPRTQYF,TGTGCCAGCAGAGTCCCCCGGGGGCCCAGGACCCAGTACTTC
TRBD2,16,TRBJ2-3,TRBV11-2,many,CASTTPVAGGTDTQYF,TGTGCCAGCACCACGCCCGTAGCGGGGGGCACAGATACGCAGTATTTT
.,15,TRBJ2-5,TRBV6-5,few,CASLYRIRVEETQYF,TGTGCCAGCCTTTATCGTATTAGGGTTGAAGAGACCCAGTACTTC
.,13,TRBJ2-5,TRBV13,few,CASSLVRQETQYF,TGTGCCAGCAGCTTAGTCAGACAAGAGACCCAGTACTTC
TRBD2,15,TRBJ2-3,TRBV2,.,CASSAGTRATDTQYF,TGTGCCAGCAGCGCCGGGACTAGAGCCACAGATACGCAGTATTTT
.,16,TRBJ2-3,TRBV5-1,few,CASRLIPSTATDTQYF,TGCGCCAGCAGACTAATCCCCTCGACAGCCACAGATACGCAGTATTTT
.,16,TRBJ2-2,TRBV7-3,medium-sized,CASSLRGGSNTGELFF,TGTGCCAGCAGCTTAAGGGGGGGCTCGAACACCGGGGAGCTGTTTTTT
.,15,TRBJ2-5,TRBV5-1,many,CASSRDGVTEETQYF,TGCGCCAGCAGTAGAGACGGAGTGACTGAAGAGACCCAGTACTTC
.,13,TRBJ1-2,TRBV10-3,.,CAIRAEVLYGYTF,TGTGCCATCAGGGCAGAGGTACTCTATGGCTACACCTTC
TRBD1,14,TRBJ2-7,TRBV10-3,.,CAITEGARSYEQYF,TGTGCCATTACCGAGGGGGCCCGCTCCTACGAGCAGTACTTC
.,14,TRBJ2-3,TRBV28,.,CASSPGVTTDTQYF,TGTGCCAGCAGTCCGGGGGTAACTACAGATACGCAGTATTTT
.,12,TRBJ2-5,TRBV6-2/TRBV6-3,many,CASSPGEETQYF,TGTGCCAGCAGTCCAGGGGAGGAGACCCAGTACTTC
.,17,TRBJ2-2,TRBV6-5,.,CASSLYPVVAGTGELFF,TGTGCCAGCAGTCTCTACCCCGTGGTGGCCGGCACCGGGGAGCTGTTTTTT
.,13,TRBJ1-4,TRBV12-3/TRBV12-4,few,CASSFSGEGKLFF,TGTGCCAGCAGTTTCTCCGGGGAGGGAAAACTGTTTTTT
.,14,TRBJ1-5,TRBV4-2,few,CASSQEQGDQPQHF,TGTGCCAGCAGCCAAGAGCAGGGAGACCAGCCCCAGCATTTT
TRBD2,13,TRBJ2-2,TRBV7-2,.,CASSTDSGGQNVF,TGTGCCAGCAGCACTGATAGCGGGGGGCAGAACGTTTTT
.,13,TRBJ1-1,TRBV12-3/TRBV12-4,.,CASSLIREGEAFF,TGTGCCAGCAGTTTAATCCGGGAGGGGGAAGCTTTCTTT
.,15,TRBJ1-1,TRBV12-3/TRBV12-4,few,CASKPAQGGNTEAFF,TGTGCCAGCAAACCGGCCCAGGGCGGGAACACTGAAGCTTTCTTT
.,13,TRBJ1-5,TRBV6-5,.,CASSWALNQPQHF,TGTGCCAGCAGTTGGGCGCTGAATCAGCCCCAGCATTTT
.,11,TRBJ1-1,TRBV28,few,CASGLRGAAFF,TGTGCCAGCGGGTTGAGGGGTGCAGCTTTCTTT
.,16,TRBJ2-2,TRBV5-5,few,CASSSARVANTGELFF,TGTGCCAGCAGCTCCGCGAGGGTCGCGAACACCGGGGAGCTGTTTTTT
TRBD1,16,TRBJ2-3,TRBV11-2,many,CASSQNPGQGFFGQYF,TGTGCCAGCAGCCAGAATCCGGGACAGGGGTTTTTCGGCCAGTATTTT
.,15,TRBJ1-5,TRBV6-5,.,CASSEGTLGWEPQHF,TGTGCCAGCAGTGAGGGGACACTCGGATGGGAGCCCCAGCATTTT
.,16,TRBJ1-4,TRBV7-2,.,CASSLRVSGLPEKLFF,TGTGCCAGCAGCTTACGAGTTTCAGGGCTACCTGAAAAACTGTTTTTT
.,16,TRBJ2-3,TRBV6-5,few,CASYTLKGGRRDTQYF,TGTGCCAGCTATACTCTTAAGGGGGGGCGTAGAGATACGCAGTATTTT
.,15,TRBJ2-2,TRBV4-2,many,CASSQASRNTGELFF,TGTGCCAGCAGCCAAGCATCCCGAAACACCGGGGAGCTGTTTTTT
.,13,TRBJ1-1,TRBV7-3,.,CASGDTANTEAFF,TGTGCCAGCGGGGACACAGCGAACACTGAAGCTTTCTTT
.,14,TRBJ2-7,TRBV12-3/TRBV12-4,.,CASSLSPQPVRQYF,TGTGCCAGCAGTCTGTCCCCCCAACCCGTTAGGCAGTACTTC
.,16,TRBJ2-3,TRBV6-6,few,CASSYWGGGSTDTQYF,TGTGCCAGCAGTTACTGGGGTGGGGGTAGCACAGATACGCAGTATTTT
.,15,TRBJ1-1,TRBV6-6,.,CASSPVRPGGTEAFF,TGTGCCAGCAGCCCCGTTCGCCCTGGGGGCACTGAAGCTTTCTTT
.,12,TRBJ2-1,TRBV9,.,CASSVGYNEQFF,TGTGCCAGCAGCGTAGGGTACAATGAGCAGTTCTTC
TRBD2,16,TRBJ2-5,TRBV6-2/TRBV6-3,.,CASSYGLAGGEETQYF,TGTGCCAGCAGCTACGGACTAGCGGGGGGCGAAGAGACCCAGTACTTC
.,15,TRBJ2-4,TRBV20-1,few,CSAPLWGLAKNIQYF,TGCAGTGCACCTCTTTGGGGATTAGCCAAAAACATTCAGTACTTC
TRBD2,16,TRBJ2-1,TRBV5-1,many,CASSPGGVPSYNEQFF,TGCGCCAGCAGCCCCGGGGGGGTCCCCTCCTACAATGAGCAGTTCTTC